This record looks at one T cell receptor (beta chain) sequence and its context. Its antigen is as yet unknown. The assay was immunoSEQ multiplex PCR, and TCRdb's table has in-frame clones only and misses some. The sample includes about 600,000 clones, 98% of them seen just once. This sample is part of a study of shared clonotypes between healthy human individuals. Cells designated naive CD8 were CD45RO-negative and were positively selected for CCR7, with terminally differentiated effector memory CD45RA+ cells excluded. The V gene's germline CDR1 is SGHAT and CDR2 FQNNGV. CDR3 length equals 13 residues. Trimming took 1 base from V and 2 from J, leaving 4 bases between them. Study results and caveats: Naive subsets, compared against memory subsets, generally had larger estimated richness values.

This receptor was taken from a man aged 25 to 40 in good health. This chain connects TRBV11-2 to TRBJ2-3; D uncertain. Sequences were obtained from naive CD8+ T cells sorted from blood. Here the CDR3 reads CASSLVNTDTQYF. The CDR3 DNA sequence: TGTGCCAGCAGCTTAGTAAACACAGATACGCAGTATTTT.